The rows below give T cell receptor beta chains drawn from one sample of a study of T cell responses to AZD1222 COVID-19 vaccine. The assay was immunoSEQ multiplex PCR, and TCRdb's table has in-frame clones only and misses some. The table has over 65,000 clones, approximately 90% seen once. The sample in question was peripheral blood, obtained 28 days after the second AZD1222 dose. These receptors all come from an adult who received the AZD1222 COVID-19 vaccine. The CDR3 runs from the conserved cysteine through the conserved F or W. Fields, in order: D gene, CDR3 length, V gene, clone size, J gene, CDR3 DNA, CDR3 protein. A D gene is named only where the DNA matches it firmly. Rows give clone size only sometimes, using once, few, many, or a class for an expanded clone.

D: NA; length: 18; V: TRBV19; size: NA; J: TRBJ2-1; DNA: TGTGCCAGTAGTATTCGGTCGGGGGATGGGGACTCCTACAATGAGCAGTTCTTC; CDR3: CASSIRSGDGDSYNEQFF
D: NA; length: 17; V: TRBV3-1/TRBV3-2; size: few; J: TRBJ1-6; DNA: TGTGCCAGCAGCCAAGGCAGGGAGGGTTTTTCTAATTCACCCCTCCACTTT; CDR3: CASSQGREGFSNSPLHF
D: TRBD2; length: 18; V: TRBV7-8; size: NA; J: TRBJ2-5; DNA: TGTGCCAGCAGCTTAGCTTCGAGCGGGGGGGCGGTCAGCGAGACCCAGTACTTC; CDR3: CASSLASSGGAVSETQYF
D: NA; length: 16; V: TRBV19; size: NA; J: TRBJ2-3; DNA: TGTGCCAGTAGTATAGTTGAGGATCTGGTACCAGATACGCAGTATTTT; CDR3: CASSIVEDLVPDTQYF
D: NA; length: 13; V: TRBV27; size: NA; J: TRBJ2-3; DNA: TGTGCCAGCACCCAAGGTTGGGGGAATACGCAGTATTTT; CDR3: CASTQGWGNTQYF
D: NA; length: 15; V: TRBV10-3; size: NA; J: TRBJ1-4; DNA: TGTGCCACCCGACCGGACGGGACTCTAAGTGAAAAACTGTTTTTT; CDR3: CATRPDGTLSEKLFF
D: NA; length: 14; V: TRBV29-1; size: few; J: TRBJ1-1; DNA: TGCAGCGTTGAACCCGGACAACTGAACACTGAAGCTTTCTTT; CDR3: CSVEPGQLNTEAFF
D: TRBD1; length: 14; V: TRBV12-5; size: NA; J: TRBJ1-2; DNA: TGTGCTAGTGCCCGGACAGGGGGCGCCTATGGCTACACCTTC; CDR3: CASARTGGAYGYTF
D: NA; length: 19; V: TRBV19; size: NA; J: TRBJ1-6; DNA: TGTGCCAGTAGTATGAAAATCGGACAGACCTTCTCCTATAATTCACCCCTCCACTTT; CDR3: CASSMKIGQTFSYNSPLHF
D: NA; length: 14; V: TRBV15; size: once; J: TRBJ2-2; DNA: TGTGCCACCAGCACCGGACAGACTACCGGGGAGCTGTTTTTT; CDR3: CATSTGQTTGELFF
D: NA; length: 14; V: TRBV3-1/TRBV3-2; size: NA; J: TRBJ2-1; DNA: TGTGCCAGCAGCCAAGGGACAGTTTACAATGAGCAGTTCTTC; CDR3: CASSQGTVYNEQFF
D: NA; length: 15; V: TRBV5-6; size: NA; J: TRBJ1-6; DNA: TGTGCCAGCAGCTTGTCCGACAGGAGGCGGTCACCCCTCCACTTT; CDR3: CASSLSDRRRSPLHF
D: NA; length: 13; V: TRBV7-9; size: NA; J: TRBJ2-7; DNA: TGTGCCAGCAGCTTACCCGCGTTGAACGAGCAATACTTC; CDR3: CASSLPALNEQYF
D: TRBD2; length: 14; V: TRBV7-9; size: few; J: TRBJ2-3; DNA: TGTGCCAGCAGCCCCGGGGGGGGCACAGATACGCAGTATTTT; CDR3: CASSPGGGTDTQYF
D: NA; length: 15; V: TRBV7-2; size: NA; J: TRBJ2-3; DNA: TGTGCCAGCAGCTTAGTTGCGCCCGGCACAGATACGCAGTATTTT; CDR3: CASSLVAPGTDTQYF
D: NA; length: 13; V: TRBV10-2; size: NA; J: TRBJ1-1; DNA: TGCGCCAGCAGTTGGACAGAGAACACTGAAGCTTTCTTT; CDR3: CASSWTENTEAFF
D: NA; length: 15; V: TRBV2; size: once; J: TRBJ1-2; DNA: TGTGCCAGCAGTGAAGTTCAGAGGGCCACTTATGGCTACACCTTC; CDR3: CASSEVQRATYGYTF
D: NA; length: 19; V: TRBV18; size: NA; J: TRBJ2-6; DNA: TGTGCCAGCTCACGGACCCAACGAGCTCCCAGCACTGGGGCCAACGTCCTGACTTTC; CDR3: CASSRTQRAPSTGANVLTF
D: NA; length: 14; V: TRBV6-5; size: NA; J: TRBJ2-7; DNA: TGTGCCAGCAGACCCGGGACGCAGTCCTACGAGCAGTACTTC; CDR3: CASRPGTQSYEQYF
D: TRBD1; length: 15; V: TRBV10-3; size: NA; J: TRBJ1-2; DNA: TGTGCCATCAGTGAGTCGGGGACAGGGGCCTATGGCTACACCTTC; CDR3: CAISESGTGAYGYTF
D: NA; length: 11; V: TRBV23-1; size: NA; J: TRBJ2-4; DNA: TGCGCCAGCGTGGAATCTAACATTCAGTACTTC; CDR3: CASVESNIQYF
D: NA; length: 15; V: TRBV19; size: NA; J: TRBJ1-5; DNA: TGTGCCAGTACTACACAGGGTACAATCAATCAGCCCCAGCATTTT; CDR3: CASTTQGTINQPQHF